This T cell receptor beta chain was identified during a study of identical twins. Points from the study as a whole: Invariant MAIT and iNKT cells could partly confound zero-insertion analyses. The models gave estimates that fell short of the out-of-frame TCR alpha sharing seen in monozygotic twins. Cross-sectional statistical analysis, not tracking of the same donors, underpinned the conclusions.

This clonotype has only a few counts. What it recognizes is unknown. TCRdb reprocessed the 5' RACE reads via MiXCR and lists one record per CDR3 protein. The sample contains a few hundred thousand distinct CDR3 sequences, approximately 9.6% of which appear only once. The V and J ends lost 5 bases and 7 bases respectively, with 15 bases between them. Germline V gene lookup returns CDR1 SGHTA and CDR2 FQGNSA. The CDR3 runs 13 residues. The same sample was also used in a study of yellow fever vaccine responses in identical twins. That source adds: Reports say the vaccine T cell response in twins looked partly convergent and partly personalized.

This TCR was recovered from a woman aged 18-29 years in good health. Material for sequencing was PBMCs. The chain employs TRBV7-2 and TRBJ2-7; the D is unclear. CDR3 DNA: TGTGCCAGCAGCCGAACATTTCCCCAGGAGCAGTACTTC. Translating gives CASSRTFPQEQYF.